The 25 T cell receptor beta chains in this list originate from one sample, sequenced in a study of cytomegalovirus exposure and HLA in healthy donors (dated by TCRdb to between 2016 and 2019). Library preparation employed the immunoSEQ multiplex PCR assay. For the multiplex PCR, a mixture combining 60 forward primers for TCR Vbeta segments and 13 reverse primers for TCR Jbeta segments was used. TCRdb took over this immuneACCESS table, retaining in-frame rearrangements with V and J assigned. Such tables are incomplete; in checked studies, under half of the missing clones stem from an unresolved V gene, and the remainder is unexplained. Across this sample there are 96,000 or so clones, with approximately 72% seen only once. The biggest ten clones account for under 3% of the sample. Input material: PBMCs. Receptors were obtained from a female donor in good health and CMV-seropositive.

V gene TRBV11-2 combines with J gene TRBJ1-2, with 7 bases aligning to TRBD1. Per germline, CDR1 SGHAT and CDR2 FQNNGV. CDR3 size: 15 residues. Trimming cost V 2 bases and J 7 bases; bases outside gene matches: 10. CDR3: CASSLNSRGAGGYTF. In DNA form, the CDR3 reads TGTGCCAGCAGCTTAAACTCCAGGGGGGCCGGTGGCTACACCTTC.

This clone came up once. The V and J genes are TRBV6-1 and TRBJ2-1, with 7 bases identical to TRBD1. The CDR3 runs 15 residues. With V trimmed by 6 bases and J by 4 bases, 9 bases remained unmatched. The V gene's germline CDR1 is MNHNS and CDR2 SASEGT. The DNA of the CDR3 is TGTGCCAGCAGGAAAGAACCGGGACAGTACAATGAGCAGTTCTTC. Translated: CASRKEPGQYNEQFF.

This clone was recorded a few times. The chain uses TRBV10-1 and TRBJ1-1; D unclear. Germline V gives CDR1 WNHNN, CDR2 SYGVQD (reference sequence). Trimming took off 3 bases at V and 4 bases at J, with 12 bases between the two ends. The CDR3 loop spans 14 amino acids. The CDR3 spells CASSEARVSTEAFF. CDR3 nucleotides: TGCGCCAGCAGTGAAGCTCGTGTGAGCACTGAAGCTTTCTTT.

The chain employs TRBV5-1 and TRBJ1-2, with D possibly matching TRBD1 (5 bases). The germline CDR1 and CDR2 sequences are SGHRS and YFSETQ. CDR3 length: 16 residues. The V end lost 4 bases, the J end lost 8 bases, and 24 bases lay between the germline ends. This chain's CDR3 is CASSREGTPEFEGYTF. CDR3 nucleotides: TGCGCCAGCAGCAGGGAGGGGACCCCTGAGTTTGAGGGCTACACCTTC. The full variable domain, its missing parts supplied by reference TRBV5-1 and TRBJ1-2, is KAGVTQTPRYLIKTRGQQVTLSCSPISGHRSVSWYQQTPGQGLQFLFEYFSETQRNKGNFPGRFSGRQFSNSRSEMNVSTLELGDSALYLCASSREGTPEFEGYTFGSGTRLTVV.

J is TRBJ2-7 and V is TRBV28; a weak D match, TRBD1 (8 bases). The CDR3 loop spans 15 amino acids. V was shortened by 8 bases and J by 3 bases, with 20 bases between the two germline ends. Germline V gene sequence: CDR1 MDHEN, CDR2 SYDVKM. The CDR3 sequence is CASRSTGGALYEQYF. DNA of the CDR3: TGTGCCAGCCGATCTACAGGGGGGGCCCTCTACGAGCAGTACTTC.

The chain uses TRBV28 and TRBJ1-2; no reliable D call. V was cut by 10 bases and J by 4 bases, with 19 bases left in between. CDR3 length: 14 residues. Germline CDR1 is MDHEN and CDR2 is SYDVKM. The CDR3 region has the DNA TGTGCCACCCGCCCCCGGTTGGAGCTCTATGGCTACACCTTC. Its protein is CATRPRLELYGYTF.

The chain couples TRBV2 to TRBJ1-6; TRBD1 matches 10 bases. Trimming at V came to 6 bases and at J to 7 bases, leaving 18 bases not matched to a gene. CDR3 size: 19 residues. Germline V gene data show CDR1 as SNHLY and CDR2 as FYNNEI. The DNA of the CDR3 is TGTGCCAGCAGGACTATGGGGGACAGGGGTGAGAGGGGCAATTCACCCCTCCACTTT. Translating gives CASRTMGDRGERGNSPLHF.

This clone appeared a few times. The gene calls are TRBV10-3 and TRBJ2-7; D is uncertain. The length of the CDR3 is 13 residues. In germline, CDR1 is ENHRY, CDR2 SYGVKD. The ends were cut back, 4 bases at V and 0 bases at J, with 7 bases in the middle. CDR3: CAISVGSSYEQYF. The DNA for the CDR3 is TGTGCCATCAGTGTCGGTAGCTCCTACGAGCAGTACTTC.

V is TRBV6-1 and J is TRBJ1-5, with a tentative D call TRBD1 (6 bases). CDR1 MNHNS and CDR2 SASEGT come from the germline V gene. Trimming stripped 3 bases from V and 6 bases from J, with 15 bases between. The CDR3 totals 15 residues. CDR3: CASSDRQARGQPQHF. The DNA of the CDR3 is TGTGCCAGCAGTGACCGACAGGCCCGGGGTCAGCCCCAGCATTTT.

The rearrangement uses TRBV27 and TRBJ1-2; 9 nucleotides line up with TRBD1. The CDR3 has 13 amino acids. Germline CDR1 is MNHEY and CDR2 is SMNVEV (reference sequence). Trimming took 4 bases from V and 5 from J; bases not matched to a gene: 2. Here the CDR3 reads CASSYGQGYGYTF. The CDR3 DNA reads as TGTGCCAGCAGTTATGGACAGGGGTATGGCTACACCTTC.

This clone is a singleton in its sample. The chain recombines TRBV30 with TRBJ1-1; the D is unclear. CDR1 and CDR2 from the germline V gene are GTSNPN and SVGIG (reference sequence). This CDR3 spans 12 amino acids. CDR3 in DNA: TGTGGATCTACGGTGAAAAACACTGAAGCTTTCTTT. As protein: CGSTVKNTEAFF.

The chain uses TRBV6-5 and TRBJ2-7; 8 bases are shared with TRBD2. Trimming took 6 bases from V and 7 from J; bases not matched to a gene: 11. CDR3 length equals 14 residues. The germline V gene encodes CDR1 MNHEY and CDR2 SVGAGI. CDR3 DNA sequence: TGTGCCAGCAGCCCCTACGGACTAGCCAGTGAGCAGTACTTC. Amino acid sequence: CASSPYGLASEQYF.

The chain employs TRBV29-1 and TRBJ2-3; TRBD2 matches at 14 bases. The V segment lost 8 bases and the J segment 2 bases; nucleotides outside the gene matches: 9. The length of the CDR3 is 16 residues. Germline CDR1 is SQVTM and CDR2 is ANQGSEA. The DNA of the CDR3 is TGCAGCATACAAGGGACTAGCGGGAGAATCACAGATACGCAGTATTTT. Translating gives CSIQGTSGRITDTQYF.

The chain uses TRBV28 and TRBJ2-2; D uncertain. Trimming stripped 6 bases from V and 5 bases from J, with 10 bases between. Germline CDR1 is MDHEN and CDR2 is SYDVKM. This CDR3 is 13 amino acids long. CDR3 region: CASSLGETGELFF. In nucleotides, the CDR3 is TGTGCCAGCAGCCTAGGAGAAACCGGGGAGCTGTTTTTT.

The J gene is TRBJ1-5, the V gene TRBV7-2; D remains unclear. Germline V gene sequence: CDR1 SGHTA, CDR2 FQGNSA. The ends were cut back, 7 bases at V and 0 bases at J, with 16 bases in the middle. There are 16 residues in the CDR3. DNA of the CDR3: TGTGCCAGCACGCCCCTCCCCCGGGGTAGCAATCAGCCCCAGCATTTT. This translates into CASTPLPRGSNQPQHF.

V gene TRBV10-3 combines with J gene TRBJ1-4, with 7 bases lining up with TRBD1. V shed 10 bases, J shed 0 bases, and the junction held 20 bases outside the gene matches. Per the germline V gene, CDR1 is ENHRY and CDR2 is SYGVKD. The CDR3 length is 19 residues. CDR3 nucleotide sequence: TGTGCCACCTATTTTGTGGCCAGGGGGGAATTTGCAACTAATGAAAAACTGTTTTTT. Translation: CATYFVARGEFATNEKLFF.

A remark on this clone: In the same sample, other DNA sequences code for this CDR3. V and J are TRBV30 and TRBJ1-2; TRBD1 matches 7 bases. This CDR3 comprises 13 residues. Germline CDR1 reads GTSNPN; CDR2 reads SVGIG (reference sequence). V lost 0 bases to trimming and J lost 6 bases; unmatched junction nucleotides: 4. In DNA, the CDR3 is TGTGCCTGGAGTGTGGGGACAGCAGATGGCTACACCTTC. It is translated as CAWSVGTADGYTF.

V is TRBV19 and J is TRBJ1-5, with D possibly TRBD1 on 6 matching bases. Germline lookup yields CDR1 LNHDA and CDR2 SQIVND (reference sequence). Between the trimmed V and J ends, which lost 8 bases and 8 bases, there was a span of 16 bases. CDR3 length: 13 residues. The DNA for the CDR3 is TGTGCCAGTTCTCCAGGGGTATGGGAGCCCCAGCATTTT. Its protein is CASSPGVWEPQHF.

This rearrangement joins TRBV5-1 to TRBJ2-5, with D possibly being TRBD2 (5 bases). With 0 bases removed from V and 5 bases from J, the gap between germline ends came to 11 bases. Germline-derived CDR1 and CDR2 are SGHRS and YFSETQ. The CDR3 has 14 residues. In DNA form, the CDR3 reads TGCGCCAGCAGCTTGGGTGGAGGAAGGGAGACCCAGTACTTC. Translated, it gives CASSLGGGRETQYF.

This chain connects TRBV7-9 to TRBJ2-7; TRBD2 aligns across 12 bases. The CDR3 spans 17 residues. Looked up from germline, CDR1 is SEHNR and CDR2 is FQNEAQ (reference sequence). Trimming took 0 bases from V and 6 from J; bases not matched to a gene: 9. The CDR3 loop reads CASSLADGLAGLGEQYF. The CDR3 bases are TGTGCCAGCAGCTTAGCGGATGGACTAGCGGGGTTGGGCGAGCAGTACTTC.

The genes are TRBV9 and TRBJ1-3; the D gene is possibly TRBD1 (5 bases). The CDR3 has 15 residues. Germline values: CDR1 SGDLS, CDR2 YYNGEE. V was trimmed by 4 bases and J by 0 bases, leaving 11 bases between them. The DNA of the CDR3 is TGTGCCAGCAGCCCACGGGGGGACTCTGGAAACACCATATATTTT. The encoded protein is CASSPRGDSGNTIYF.

This clone appeared a single time. The chain combines TRBV11-2 with TRBJ1-5, with TRBD1 matching over 8 bases. The V and J ends lost 4 bases and 4 bases, in that order; junction bases with no gene match: 3. Germline V gives CDR1 SGHAT, CDR2 FQNNGV. CDR3 size: 14 residues. In nucleotides, the CDR3 is TGTGCCAGCAGCTATACAGGGGGAAATCAGCCCCAGCATTTT. It translates to CASSYTGGNQPQHF.

This clone was seen only once. DNA for the CDR3: TGTGCCAGCAGGCCGGGACAGGGGGGAGAGCAGTACTTC. It specifies CASRPGQGGEQYF. This sequence joins TRBV28 and TRBJ2-7, with TRBD1 matching over 11 bases. CDR3 length equals 13 residues. J was trimmed by 7 bases and V by 6 bases; bases with no gene match: 5. CDR1 is MDHEN and CDR2 is SYDVKM in the germline V gene.

The genes are TRBV12-5 and TRBJ2-5; 10 nucleotides match TRBD2. Losses at the gene ends were 8 bases for V and 1 base for J; bases not matched to a gene: 10. The CDR3 runs 16 residues. In germline, CDR1 is LGHNT, CDR2 FRNRAP. The CDR3, as DNA: TGTGCTAGTTCGGGGCTGAAGCGGGGGGGCCAAGAGACCCAGTACTTC. This codes for CASSGLKRGGQETQYF.

The chain combines TRBV11-2 with TRBJ1-2, with TRBD1 identical over 7 bases. The CDR3 length is 17 residues. V lost 1 base to trimming and J lost 7 bases; unmatched junction nucleotides: 15. Per germline, CDR1 SGHAT and CDR2 FQNNGV. The CDR3 DNA reads TGTGCCAGCAGCTTAGGTTCGCGTGGAGACAGGGCGATTGGCTACACCTTC. Translated: CASSLGSRGDRAIGYTF.